The rows below give T cell receptor beta chains drawn from one sample of a study of early T cells in non-severe SARS-CoV-2 infection. MiXCR was run by TCRdb on the 5' RACE reads, yielding one entry per CDR3 protein. The data contain about 72,000 distinct CDR3 sequences, roughly 10% of them singletons. Input material: whole blood. These receptors were taken from an adult who was a healthcare worker with PCR-confirmed SARS-CoV-2 infection or an uninfected control (not recorded which). CDR3s include the opening cysteine and the closing phenylalanine or tryptophan. A D gene is named only where the DNA matches it firmly. Not all rows give a size; the values are once, few, many and, for expanded clones, a class.

TRBV27,.,.,TRBJ1-6,CASSPTDTSPLHF,TGTGCCAGCAGTCCAACAGATACCTCACCCCTCCACTTT
TRBV10-3,.,few,TRBJ1-5,CAISERDSLSPQHF,TGTGCCATCAGTGAACGAGACTCCCTCAGCCCCCAGCATTTT
TRBV11-2,.,.,TRBJ2-7,CASNRVVGFAYEQYF,TGTGCCAGCAACCGAGTGGTAGGGTTCGCCTACGAGCAGTACTTC
TRBV5-1,.,.,TRBJ2-1,CASSTSDRAEQFF,TGCGCCAGCTCCACCTCCGATAGGGCAGAGCAGTTCTTC
TRBV18,.,many,TRBJ2-1,CASSPVDVSYNEQFF,TGTGCCAGCTCACCAGTTGATGTCTCCTACAATGAGCAGTTCTTC
TRBV11-3,.,.,TRBJ2-5,CASSLNYPETQYF,TGTGCCAGCAGCCTCAATTATCCAGAGACCCAGTACTTC
TRBV13,TRBD2,.,TRBJ2-5,CASSFPPLAGFQETQYF,TGTGCCAGCAGCTTTCCTCCCCTAGCGGGCTTCCAAGAGACCCAGTACTTC
TRBV4-2,TRBD1,.,TRBJ2-3,CASSQEPDLTGTGNTDTQYF,TGTGCCAGCAGCCAAGAGCCCGACCTTACCGGGACAGGAAACACAGATACGCAGTATTTT
TRBV29-1,.,.,TRBJ2-5,CSVDKVQETQYF,TGCAGCGTAGACAAGGTCCAAGAGACCCAGTACTTC
TRBV9,.,.,TRBJ2-3,CASSVTPGPRDTQYF,TGTGCCAGCAGTGTTACCCCGGGGCCCCGGGATACGCAGTATTTT
TRBV7-2,.,few,TRBJ2-7,CASSLVVQGSKYF,TGTGCCAGCAGCTTAGTGGTGCAGGGGTCTAAGTACTTC
TRBV19,TRBD2,many,TRBJ2-7,CASSIPSSTSGSSYEQYF,TGTGCCAGTAGTATACCCTCCTCGACTAGCGGGAGCTCCTACGAGCAGTACTTC
TRBV3-1,.,many,TRBJ2-5,CASSQDVGSRETQYF,TGTGCCAGCAGCCAAGATGTAGGCAGCAGGGAGACCCAGTACTTC
TRBV12-3/TRBV12-4,.,.,TRBJ2-7,CASILLDEQYF,TGTGCCAGCATTTTATTGGACGAGCAGTACTTC
TRBV15,TRBD2,.,TRBJ2-7,CATSRSLAGASEQYF,TGTGCCACCAGCAGAAGTCTAGCGGGAGCGAGCGAGCAGTACTTC
TRBV2,TRBD2,many,TRBJ2-2,CASSDRTSMGELFF,TGTGCCAGCAGTGATCGGACTAGTATGGGGGAGCTGTTTTTT
TRBV4-2,TRBD1,many,TRBJ1-2,CASSQGQGIYGYTF,TGTGCCAGCAGCCAAGGACAGGGAATCTATGGCTACACCTTC
TRBV11-2,TRBD2,few,TRBJ2-4,CASSLGVSASGRFKNIQYF,TGTGCCAGCAGCTTAGGGGTTTCCGCTAGCGGCCGGTTCAAAAACATTCAGTACTTC
TRBV7-3,.,.,TRBJ2-1,CASSETGNEQFF,TGTGCCAGCAGCGAGACGGGCAATGAGCAGTTCTTC
TRBV27,TRBD1,.,TRBJ2-4,CASSNLQGAQNIQYF,TGTGCCAGCAGTAACCTCCAGGGGGCCCAAAACATTCAGTACTTC
TRBV27,TRBD1,few,TRBJ1-5,CASSGGQGLNQPQHF,TGTGCCAGCAGTGGGGGACAGGGTCTAAATCAGCCCCAGCATTTT
TRBV12-3/TRBV12-4,TRBD1,many,TRBJ2-1,CASSSWGQGFDEQFF,TGTGCCAGCAGTTCTTGGGGACAGGGCTTCGATGAGCAGTTCTTC
TRBV18,.,once,TRBJ1-1,CASSPRQGPWDTEAFF,TGTGCCAGCTCACCACGGCAGGGTCCATGGGACACTGAAGCTTTCTTT
TRBV6-5,.,many,TRBJ2-6,CASSTGAGANVLTF,TGTGCCAGTTCAACCGGCGCTGGGGCCAACGTCCTGACTTTC
TRBV7-6,.,few,TRBJ2-2,CASSLAGRTNTGELFF,TGTGCCAGCAGCTTAGCGGGCCGGACAAACACCGGGGAGCTGTTTTTT
TRBV6-2/TRBV6-3,TRBD1,many,TRBJ2-7,CASSRSPEGANEQYF,TGTGCCAGCAGCCGAAGCCCCGAGGGGGCCAACGAGCAGTACTTC
TRBV29-1,.,few,TRBJ1-1,CSGGHAGTEAFF,TGCAGCGGGGGACATGCGGGCACTGAAGCTTTCTTT
TRBV13,.,.,TRBJ2-7,CASSSEPDSYEQYF,TGTGCCAGCAGCTCCGAACCGGACTCCTACGAGCAGTACTTC
TRBV5-1,TRBD2,few,TRBJ2-6,CASSLGRLAGDSGANVLTF,TGCGCCAGCAGCTTGGGAAGACTAGCGGGAGACTCTGGGGCCAACGTCCTGACTTTC